The 9 T cell receptor beta chains reported below all come from one sample, sequenced in a study of cytotoxic CD8 clonotypes in ibrutinib-treated CLL. Here immunoSEQ multiplex PCR was the method, and the copy in TCRdb shows in-frame clones only, minus some. The sample carries roughly 150,000 clones, approximately 84% recorded once. The source material was PBMCs, sampled after 24 months of ibrutinib treatment. Every receptor here comes from a human donor with chronic lymphocytic leukemia.

J is TRBJ2-7 and V is TRBV29-1, with TRBD2 matching 10 bases. The CDR3 covers 17 residues. J was trimmed by 1 base and V by 0 bases; bases with no gene match: 9. CDR1 and CDR2 from the germline V gene are SQVTM and ANQGSEA. The CDR3 DNA is TGCAGCGTTGAAGATCCTAGCGGGAGAGGGAGGTCCTACGAGCAGTACTTC. Its translation is CSVEDPSGRGRSYEQYF.

The gene calls are TRBV27 and TRBJ1-1; D is undetermined. CDR3 length: 13 residues. Germline CDR1 is MNHEY and CDR2 is SMNVEV (reference sequence). The V end was cut by 3 bases, the J end by 1 base, with 6 bases between. The CDR3 loop is CASSLESNTEAFF. The CDR3 DNA reads as TGTGCCAGCAGTTTGGAGTCGAACACTGAAGCTTTCTTT.

The chain uses TRBV10-3 and TRBJ2-1; 11 nucleotides align to TRBD2. The V gene end was trimmed by 2 bases and the J gene end by 6 bases; junction bases not matched to a gene: 9. The CDR3 spans 17 residues. Germline CDR1 and CDR2: ENHRY and SYGVKD. In DNA form, the CDR3 reads TGTGCCATCAGTGAGGCGGCTAGCGGGAGGAAAGGCAATGAGCAGTTCTTC. Translated, it gives CAISEAASGRKGNEQFF.

The chain couples TRBV10-2 to TRBJ2-7; D remains ambiguous. Germline CDR1 WSHSY, CDR2 SAAADI. Trimming cost V 4 bases and J 1 base, with 5 bases left between them. The CDR3 runs 12 residues. The CDR3 here is CASSGGSYEQYF. CDR3 DNA sequence: TGCGCCAGCAGTGGCGGATCCTACGAGCAGTACTTC.

The V call is TRBV28, the J call TRBJ2-1, with D tentatively TRBD1 (5 bases). This CDR3 region has 13 residues. Trimming took 7 bases from V and 2 from J, leaving 9 bases between them. The germline V gene has CDR1 MDHEN and CDR2 SYDVKM. The CDR3 loop reads CASNGHTYNEQFF. CDR3 coding DNA: TGTGCCAGCAATGGACACACCTACAATGAGCAGTTCTTC.

V gene TRBV9 combines with J gene TRBJ2-7; 10 positions agree with TRBD2. The J segment lost 5 bases and the V segment lost 0 bases, leaving 5 bases of the junction unmatched. CDR1 is SGDLS and CDR2 is YYNGEE in the germline V gene. CDR3 size: 15 residues. The CDR3 DNA follows: TGTGCCAGCAGCGTAGGAGCGGGGGGGCTCAACGAGCAGTACTTC. The encoded protein is CASSVGAGGLNEQYF.

This chain links TRBV5-4 with TRBJ1-1, with TRBD1 identical over 10 bases. V shed 0 bases and J 6 bases; nucleotides not matched to a gene: 5. Per the germline V gene, CDR1 is SGHNT and CDR2 is YYREEE (reference sequence). The CDR3 consists of 15 residues. CDR3 DNA: TGTGCCAGCAGCTTGGGGACAGGGGGGTTCGCTGAAGCTTTCTTT. It is translated as CASSLGTGGFAEAFF.

V usage is TRBV7-2 and J usage is TRBJ2-2, with a possible D match to TRBD2 (6 bases). The V and J ends lost 0 bases and 4 bases respectively, with 12 bases between them. In germline, CDR1 is SGHTA, CDR2 FQGNSA. The CDR3 extends over 16 amino acids. CDR3 loop: CASSLAGGPTTGELFF. CDR3 DNA: TGTGCCAGCAGCTTAGCCGGGGGACCGACCACCGGGGAGCTGTTTTTT.

This chain links TRBV6-5 with TRBJ1-1, with D unclear. The V gene's germline CDR1 is MNHEY and CDR2 SVGAGI. V was trimmed by 2 bases and J by 0 bases, leaving 7 bases between them. This CDR3 has 14 amino acids. The CDR3 is CASSYGKMNTEAFF. The CDR3 region has the DNA TGTGCCAGCAGTTACGGGAAAATGAACACTGAAGCTTTCTTT.